These T cell receptor beta chains were read from a single sample in a study of T cell responses to AZD1222 COVID-19 vaccine. The assay was immunoSEQ multiplex PCR, and TCRdb's table has in-frame clones only and misses some. The table has about 120,000 clones, approximately 88% seen once. Sequenced here: peripheral blood, sampled on day 0 of AZD1222 vaccination. The receptors were gathered from an adult in good health. Each CDR3 is given with its conserved first and last residue. A D gene is named only where the DNA matches it firmly. Clone sizes are given selectively: once, few, many, or a class where the clone is expanded.

v_call	d_call	j_call	clone_size	cdr3_aa	cdr3_nt
TRBV12-3/TRBV12-4	.	TRBJ1-5	.	CASSVGLQPQHF	TGTGCCAGCAGTGTGGGACTTCAGCCCCAGCATTTT
TRBV2	TRBD1	TRBJ1-6	.	CASSGQGAYNSPLHF	TGTGCCAGCAGCGGACAGGGTGCCTATAATTCACCCCTCCACTTT
TRBV5-1	TRBD1	TRBJ1-2	.	CASSYHKGQGSTYGYTF	TGCGCCAGCAGCTACCACAAGGGACAGGGAAGTACATATGGCTACACCTTC
TRBV5-6	.	TRBJ2-7	.	CASSLQGAIYEQYF	TGTGCCAGCAGCTTGCAAGGGGCAATCTACGAGCAGTACTTC
TRBV9	TRBD1	TRBJ1-2	.	CASSPGALGQQANYGYTF	TGTGCCAGCAGCCCTGGTGCCTTGGGACAGCAAGCTAACTATGGCTACACCTTC
TRBV4-2	.	TRBJ1-5	once	CASSQRGGDDQPQHF	TGTGCCAGCAGCCAACGTGGGGGCGACGATCAGCCCCAGCATTTT
TRBV6-6	.	TRBJ2-7	.	CASRSWNYEQYF	TGTGCCAGCCGGAGTTGGAACTACGAGCAGTACTTC
TRBV7-2	.	TRBJ2-5	once	CASSPGETQYF	TGTGCCAGCAGCCCGGGGGAGACCCAGTACTTC
TRBV5-1	.	TRBJ1-1	.	CASSLAGGRNTEAFF	TGCGCCAGCAGCTTGGCCGGGGGGCGGAACACTGAAGCTTTCTTT
TRBV6-5	.	TRBJ1-5	.	CASSYSGTLNQPQHF	TGTGCCAGCAGTTACTCCGGGACACTCAATCAGCCCCAGCATTTT
TRBV5-1	.	TRBJ1-6	.	CASSPRLSSYNSPLHF	TGCGCCAGCAGCCCTCGTCTGAGCTCCTATAATTCACCCCTCCACTTT
TRBV18	TRBD1	TRBJ1-4	.	CASSPSQGAVGKLFF	TGTGCCAGCTCACCTTCACAGGGGGCGGTGGGAAAACTGTTTTTT
TRBV14	.	TRBJ1-4	.	CASSQKLGEKLFF	TGTGCCAGCAGCCAGAAGCTCGGGGAAAAACTGTTTTTT
TRBV7-9	TRBD1	TRBJ2-7	.	CASSQIRGNEQYF	TGTGCCAGCAGCCAGATCAGGGGGAACGAGCAGTACTTC
TRBV5-1	.	TRBJ2-7	.	CASSSARAGPYEQYF	TGCGCCAGCAGCTCCGCCCGAGCAGGCCCCTACGAGCAGTACTTC
TRBV19	TRBD2	TRBJ2-1	.	CASSILAGGPSYNEQFF	TGTGCCAGTAGTATACTCGCGGGGGGGCCCTCCTACAATGAGCAGTTCTTC
TRBV6-5	.	TRBJ1-1	.	CASSWGGLNTEAFF	TGTGCCAGCAGTTGGGGGGGCCTGAACACTGAAGCTTTCTTT
TRBV18	.	TRBJ1-1	.	CASSPARGANTEAFF	TGTGCCAGCTCACCGGCCCGAGGGGCGAACACTGAAGCTTTCTTT
TRBV12-3/TRBV12-4	.	TRBJ2-2	.	CASSLPGELFF	TGTGCCAGCAGTTTGCCCGGGGAGCTGTTTTTT
TRBV6-6	.	TRBJ1-1	.	CASSYSTGEAEAFF	TGTGCCAGCAGTTACTCGACGGGGGAGGCTGAAGCTTTCTTT
TRBV10-2	.	TRBJ1-5	many	CASTPGGEPQHF	TGCGCCAGCACCCCGGGAGGGGAGCCCCAGCATTTT
TRBV4-2	.	TRBJ1-2	few	CASSQGWAANYGYTF	TGTGCCAGCAGCCAAGGTTGGGCGGCTAACTATGGCTACACCTTC
TRBV7-8	.	TRBJ1-4	.	CASRGARGIEPEKLFF	TGTGCCAGCAGAGGAGCGCGGGGTATAGAACCCGAAAAACTGTTTTTT
TRBV18	.	TRBJ1-4	.	CASSTNPTVFNEKLFF	TGTGCCAGCTCAACCAACCCCACAGTTTTTAATGAAAAACTGTTTTTT
TRBV27	.	TRBJ1-6	once	CASSLEGRGSPLHF	TGTGCCAGCAGTTTGGAGGGCCGGGGGTCACCCCTCCACTTT
TRBV2	.	TRBJ2-2	.	CASMVWGEDTGELFF	TGTGCCAGCATGGTTTGGGGGGAAGACACCGGGGAGCTGTTTTTT
TRBV7-8	TRBD1	TRBJ2-2	.	CASRGTGASGELFF	TGTGCCAGCAGAGGGACAGGGGCATCCGGGGAGCTGTTTTTT
TRBV6-5	.	TRBJ1-2	medium-sized	CASSSLTGRGYTF	TGTGCCAGCAGTTCCCTCACCGGACGTGGCTACACCTTC
TRBV7-9	.	TRBJ1-1	.	CASSLVGRGPLDTEAFF	TGTGCCAGCAGCTTAGTTGGGCGGGGGCCCTTGGACACTGAAGCTTTCTTT
TRBV6-5	TRBD1	TRBJ1-5	once	CASRVTGGPPQHF	TGTGCCAGCAGAGTCACAGGGGGCCCGCCCCAGCATTTT
TRBV10-1	.	TRBJ2-3	.	CASASGGAHTQYF	TGCGCCAGCGCCTCTGGGGGGGCTCATACGCAGTATTTT
TRBV7-9	.	TRBJ1-1	.	CASSLVQGWNTEAFF	TGTGCCAGCAGCTTAGTACAGGGTTGGAACACTGAAGCTTTCTTT
TRBV7-2	TRBD1	TRBJ1-1	.	CASSPGTGSKAFF	TGTGCCAGCAGCCCCGGGACAGGGTCAAAGGCTTTCTTT
TRBV27	TRBD1	TRBJ1-1	.	CASSPSRRVRTGVDTEAFF	TGTGCCAGCAGCCCTAGTCGCAGGGTTAGGACAGGGGTTGACACTGAAGCTTTCTTT